Presented here are 26 T cell receptor beta chains from one specimen sequenced in a study of cytomegalovirus exposure and HLA in healthy donors. The study ran its PCR with 60 Vbeta and 13 Jbeta primers. Clones were read by immunoSEQ multiplex PCR, and TCRdb kept only the in-frame ones, dropping some. Its listing shows 100,000 to 150,000 clones. The specimen sequenced was PBMCs. The source of these receptors is a man aged 35 to 55 in good health and CMV-seronegative.

This sequence joins TRBV19 and TRBJ1-6; TRBD1 aligns across 7 bases. With 3 bases clipped from V and 10 bases from J, the junction kept 3 bases outside the gene matches. CDR1 and CDR2 (germline): LNHDA, SQIVND (reference sequence). This CDR3 comprises 13 residues. Here the CDR3 DNA reads TGTGCCAGTAGTATCGGACAGGACTCACCCCTCCACTTT. It translates to CASSIGQDSPLHF.

The chain is built from TRBV6-5 and TRBJ2-3, with 9 positions matching TRBD1. With V trimmed by 2 bases and J by 0 bases, 3 bases remained unmatched. Germline V gene lookup returns CDR1 MNHEY and CDR2 SVGAGI. This CDR3 contains 16 residues. The CDR3 DNA sequence: TGTGCCAGCAGTTACCAGGGACAGGGTAGCACAGATACGCAGTATTTT. Encoded protein: CASSYQGQGSTDTQYF.

The chain couples TRBV5-1 to TRBJ1-4; a weak D match, TRBD1 (5 bases). Trimming shortened V by 0 bases and J by 8 bases, and 14 bases separated the two germline ends. The V gene's germline CDR1 is SGHRS and CDR2 YFSETQ. CDR3 length: 15 amino acids. The CDR3 DNA reads TGCGCCAGCAGCTTGGAGGCAGGGCAGAGCGAAAAACTGTTTTTT. Its translation: CASSLEAGQSEKLFF. The full variable domain, rest sourced from reference TRBV5-1 and TRBJ1-4, is KAGVTQTPRYLIKTRGQQVTLSCSPISGHRSVSWYQQTPGQGLQFLFEYFSETQRNKGNFPGRFSGRQFSNSRSEMNVSTLELGDSALYLCASSLEAGQSEKLFFGSGTQLSVL.

V usage is TRBV30 and J usage is TRBJ2-1; the match to TRBD2 covers 9 bases. The CDR3 totals 14 residues. The germline V gene encodes CDR1 GTSNPN and CDR2 SVGIG (reference sequence). Trimming at V came to 0 bases and at J to 15 bases, leaving 12 bases not matched to a gene. The CDR3 reads CAWSVQPSGDSRFF. DNA for the CDR3: TGTGCCTGGAGTGTACAACCTAGCGGGGATTCGCGGTTCTTC. The whole variable domain, remainder taken from reference TRBV30 and TRBJ2-1, is SQTIHQWPATLVQPVGSPLSLECTVEGTSNPNLYWYRQAAGRGLQLLFYSVGIGQISSEVPQNLSASRPQDRQFILSSKKLLLSDSGFYLCAWSVQPSGDSRFFGPGTRLTVL.

The gene calls are TRBV2 and TRBJ1-2, with D maybe TRBD1 (5 bases). V dropped 1 base and J dropped 1 base, with 7 bases sitting between them. This CDR3 spans 14 amino acids. From germline, CDR1 is SNHLY and CDR2 FYNNEI. In nucleotides, the CDR3 is TGTGCCAGCAGTGAAGACAGGCTTAACTATGGCTACACCTTC. This encodes CASSEDRLNYGYTF.

The V call is TRBV27, the J call TRBJ2-1; D possibly corresponds to TRBD2 (5 bases). The CDR3 spans 14 residues. Trimming removed 2 bases from V and 1 base from J, with 6 bases in between. The V gene's germline CDR1 is MNHEY and CDR2 SMNVEV (reference sequence). CDR3 amino acids: CASSLQRSYNEQFF. CDR3 DNA sequence: TGTGCCAGCAGTTTACAGCGGTCCTACAATGAGCAGTTCTTC.

This CDR3 reads CARSGIGTGSSGDTEAFF. CDR3 DNA sequence: TGTGCCAGATCGGGGATTGGGACAGGCTCCTCCGGGGACACTGAAGCTTTCTTT. The J gene is TRBJ1-1, the V gene TRBV2; TRBD1 matches 8 bases. The CDR3 extends over 18 amino acids. The V and J ends lost 9 bases and 3 bases, in that order; junction bases with no gene match: 21. Germline CDR1 SNHLY, CDR2 FYNNEI.

The V gene is TRBV2, the J gene TRBJ1-1; the D gene is possibly TRBD1 (6 bases). V was clipped by 5 bases and J by 3 bases, with 10 bases between them. This CDR3 spans 13 amino acids. Germline CDR1 and CDR2: SNHLY and FYNNEI. The chain's CDR3 is CASSTRQDTEAFF. The CDR3 DNA follows: TGTGCCAGCAGTACTCGACAGGACACTGAAGCTTTCTTT.

This chain links TRBV7-9 with TRBJ1-2; D is unresolved. Trimming cost V 3 bases and J 7 bases, with 6 bases left between them. CDR3 length: 11 residues. CDR1 and CDR2 from the germline V gene are SEHNR and FQNEAQ (reference sequence). DNA of the CDR3: TGTGCCAGCAGCTTTCTGGCTGGCTACACCTTC. It is translated as CASSFLAGYTF.

The chain recombines TRBV27 with TRBJ1-2; 8 positions agree with TRBD1. The CDR3 loop spans 15 amino acids. Trimming took 0 bases from V and 5 from J; bases not matched to a gene: 5. The V gene's germline CDR1 is MNHEY and CDR2 SMNVEV (reference sequence). The CDR3 spells CASSLSGRGRYGYTF. CDR3 sequence (DNA): TGTGCCAGCAGTTTATCGGGCAGGGGGCGTTATGGCTACACCTTC.

The chain's CDR3 is CASLSGAAGDQYF. CDR3 coding DNA: TGTGCCAGCCTTTCGGGGGCCGCGGGGGATCAGTACTTC. The rearrangement links TRBV2 to TRBJ2-4, with TRBD2 as a possible D gene (7 bases). V was shortened by 8 bases and J by 12 bases, with 20 bases between the two germline ends. Germline loops: CDR1 SNHLY, CDR2 FYNNEI. There are 13 residues in the CDR3.

The chain carries TRBV29-1 and TRBJ2-5; possible D gene TRBD2, 7 bases. In germline, CDR1 is SQVTM, CDR2 ANQGSEA. Trimming removed 2 bases at V and 4 bases at J, with 20 bases between. This CDR3 region has 16 residues. CDR3 DNA sequence: TGCAGCGTTGAAAGGTCGGGGGGTATAGGGGGAGAGACCCAGTACTTC. Residues: CSVERSGGIGGETQYF.

This chain links TRBV4-1 with TRBJ2-7; 10 bases line up with TRBD2. Unmatched junction bases numbered 11, after V lost 0 bases and J lost 6 bases. Per the germline V gene, CDR1 is MGHRA and CDR2 is YSYEKL. This CDR3 is built from 17 residues. Written as DNA, the CDR3 is TGCGCCAGCAGCCAAGATTGGAGTCTAGCGGGAGATCGCGAGCAGTACTTC. This encodes CASSQDWSLAGDREQYF.

This rearrangement joins TRBV19 to TRBJ1-1; tentatively, D is TRBD1 (5 bases). Trimming cost V 1 base and J 4 bases, with 13 bases left between them. The germline V gene has CDR1 LNHDA and CDR2 SQIVND (reference sequence). The CDR3 is 15 amino acids. CDR3 bases: TGTGCCAGTAGTATAGTCGGGGGAATAGGCACTGAAGCTTTCTTT. It encodes CASSIVGGIGTEAFF.

The chain combines TRBV19 with TRBJ2-7; D remains ambiguous. Germline CDR1 LNHDA, CDR2 SQIVND (reference sequence). Trimming stripped 5 bases from V and 4 bases from J, with 15 bases between. The CDR3 loop spans 14 amino acids. CDR3 DNA sequence: TGTGCCAGTAGTCTCCGTATCGGAGATTACGAGCAGTACTTC. It encodes CASSLRIGDYEQYF.

CDR3 DNA: TGTGCCAGCTCACCTGGACTCCTTGAGCAGTTCTTC. Encoded protein: CASSPGLLEQFF. The chain couples TRBV18 to TRBJ2-1; D is possibly TRBD2 (5 bases). The CDR3 length is 12 residues. Deletions cut 3 bases from V and 9 bases from J, with 9 bases between. Germline V gene lookup returns CDR1 KGHSH and CDR2 LQKENI.

The chain employs TRBV5-4 and TRBJ1-1; maybe TRBD1 (6 bases). The CDR3 has 14 amino acids. Trimming took off 3 bases at V and 2 bases at J, with 11 bases between the two ends. Germline V gene data show CDR1 as SGHNT and CDR2 as YYREEE (reference sequence). The CDR3 bases are TGTGCCAGCAGCTCGAAGGGGGTAAACACTGAAGCTTTCTTT. It yields the protein CASSSKGVNTEAFF.

The rearrangement links TRBV28 to TRBJ2-3; D not resolved. Germline V gene sequence: CDR1 MDHEN, CDR2 SYDVKM. This CDR3 has 13 residues. Trimming left V 3 bases short and J 6 bases short, with 10 bases between. The chain's CDR3 is CASSFARRDTQYF. The CDR3 DNA reads as TGTGCCAGCAGTTTCGCGCGCCGCGATACGCAGTATTTT.

V is TRBV6-1 and J is TRBJ1-2, with D uncertain. Trimming stripped 2 bases from V and 0 bases from J, with 10 bases between. Germline-derived CDR1 and CDR2 are MNHNS and SASEGT. The CDR3 sequence is 15 residues long. The DNA of the CDR3 is TGTGCCAGCAGTGAATCTGTACTATCTAACTATGGCTACACCTTC. It specifies CASSESVLSNYGYTF.

The V and J genes are TRBV5-1 and TRBJ1-2; possibly TRBD1 for D (5 bases). CDR1 and CDR2 from the germline V gene are SGHRS and YFSETQ. This CDR3 region has 14 residues. Trimming removed 2 bases at V and 9 bases at J, with 17 bases between. DNA of the CDR3: TGCGCCAGCAGCTTTTCCACAGGAGATCTGAGCTACACCTTC. Translation gives CASSFSTGDLSYTF.

The rearrangement joins TRBV7-8 to TRBJ2-7, with 10 nucleotides matching TRBD1. The CDR3 is 14 amino acids. With V trimmed by 10 bases and J by 6 bases, 12 bases remained unmatched. Germline V gives CDR1 SGHVS, CDR2 FQNEAQ. CDR3 sequence (DNA): TGTGCCACCTCCGACGACAGGGGGCGCGGCGAGCAGTACTTC. Encoded protein: CATSDDRGRGEQYF.

The V and J genes are TRBV9 and TRBJ2-7, with a tentative D call TRBD2 (6 bases). V lost 4 bases and J lost 0, with 11 bases in between. In germline, CDR1 is SGDLS, CDR2 YYNGEE. This CDR3 has 14 residues. DNA of the CDR3: TGTGCCAGCAGCAGAACTAGCAGCTCCTACGAGCAGTACTTC. Amino acids: CASSRTSSSYEQYF.

The CDR3 coding sequence is TGTGCCAGCGGTTCGACAGGGGGAAATGAGCAGTTCTTC. The encoded protein is CASGSTGGNEQFF. The genes are TRBV7-3 and TRBJ2-1, with 9 nucleotides matching TRBD1. Trimming removed 8 bases from V and 7 bases from J; junction bases left unmatched: 6. Germline lookup yields CDR1 SGHTA and CDR2 FQGTGA. This CDR3 has 13 residues.

The chain links TRBV6-5 to TRBJ2-5; D not certain. The J call could be wrong; TRBJ2-7 is a better fit for the DNA end. The CDR3 runs to 13 residues. The germline V gene encodes CDR1 MNHEY and CDR2 SVGAGI. CDR3 in DNA: TGTGCCAGCAGTTACTCCCCCACCTACGAGCAGTACTTC. This codes for CASSYSPTYEQYF.

The chain is built from TRBV28 and TRBJ2-7, with 12 nucleotides matching TRBD2. The CDR3 has 14 residues. Germline lookup yields CDR1 MDHEN and CDR2 SYDVKM. Trimming cost V 5 bases and J 8 bases; bases outside gene matches: 7. Here the CDR3 reads CASSPPSGRAQQYF. The CDR3 nucleotides read TGTGCCAGCAGTCCTCCTAGCGGGAGGGCCCAGCAGTACTTC.

The gene calls are TRBV14 and TRBJ2-5; 7 bases line up with TRBD1. CDR3 length: 14 residues. The V gene's germline CDR1 is SGHDN and CDR2 FVKESK. Losses at the gene ends were 4 bases for V and 2 bases for J; bases not matched to a gene: 4. The CDR3, as DNA: TGTGCCAGCAGCCCGGGACAGAAGCAAGAGACCCAGTACTTC. It translates to CASSPGQKQETQYF.